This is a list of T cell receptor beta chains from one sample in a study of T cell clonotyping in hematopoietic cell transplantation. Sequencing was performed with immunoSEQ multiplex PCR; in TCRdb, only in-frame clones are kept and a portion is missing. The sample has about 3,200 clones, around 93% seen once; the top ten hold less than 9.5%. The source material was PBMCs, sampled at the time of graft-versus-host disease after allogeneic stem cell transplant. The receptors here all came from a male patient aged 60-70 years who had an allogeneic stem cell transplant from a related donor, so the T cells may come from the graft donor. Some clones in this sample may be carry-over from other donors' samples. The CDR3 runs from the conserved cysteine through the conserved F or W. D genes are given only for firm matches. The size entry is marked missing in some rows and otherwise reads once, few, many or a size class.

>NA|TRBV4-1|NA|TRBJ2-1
TGCGCCAGCAGCCATGTCCCCCTACGATACAATGAGCAGTTCTTC
CASSHVPLRYNEQFF
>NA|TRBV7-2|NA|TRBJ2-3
TGTGCCAGCACCCAGACTAGAAGGCCAGATACGCAGTATTTT
CASTQTRRPDTQYF
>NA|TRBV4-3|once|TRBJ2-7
TGCGCCAGCAGCCAAGACCCAAAAGTGGGCGAGCAGTACTTC
CASSQDPKVGEQYF
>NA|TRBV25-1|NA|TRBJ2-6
TGTGCCAGCAGTGCCACAGGGTATGGGGCCAACGTCCTGACTTTC
CASSATGYGANVLTF
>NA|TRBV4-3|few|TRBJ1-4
TGCGCCAGCAGCCAAGAAGCAAATGAAAAACTGTTTTTT
CASSQEANEKLFF
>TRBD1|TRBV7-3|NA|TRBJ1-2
TGTGCCAGCAGCTCTGGGACAGGGTTAGACTATGGCTACACCTTC
CASSSGTGLDYGYTF
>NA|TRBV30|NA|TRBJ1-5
TGTGCCTGGAGCGACGTGGGTAATCAGCCCCAGCATTTT
CAWSDVGNQPQHF
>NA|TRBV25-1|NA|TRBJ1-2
TGTGCCAGCAGTGAAGGGGCGGGTGGCTACACCTTC
CASSEGAGGYTF
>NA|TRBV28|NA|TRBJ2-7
TGTGCCAGCAGTTTATACACTTTCCTTGGCGAGCAGTACTTC
CASSLYTFLGEQYF
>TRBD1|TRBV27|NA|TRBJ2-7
TGTGCCAGCAGTTCGACAGGGGGCACCTACGAGCAGTACTTC
CASSSTGGTYEQYF
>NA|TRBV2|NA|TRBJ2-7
TGTGCCAGCAGTGACTCGGGGGTGGGGGCTCCCTACGAGCAGTACTTC
CASSDSGVGAPYEQYF
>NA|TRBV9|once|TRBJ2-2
TGTGCCAGCAGCTCTATCATCTTTAGGACAGCTTTGGGGTCCGGGGAGCTGTTTTTT
CASSSIIFRTALGSGELFF
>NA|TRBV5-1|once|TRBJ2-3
TGCGCCAGCAGGGTGACTAGTAGCACAGATACGCAGTATTTT
CASRVTSSTDTQYF
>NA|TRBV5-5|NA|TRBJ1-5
TGTGCCAGCAGCCCAGAATTCTCGGGCAATCAGCCCCAGCATTTT
CASSPEFSGNQPQHF
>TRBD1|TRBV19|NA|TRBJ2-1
TGTGCCAGTAGTATAGTTCAGGACAGGGATAGGGGCAATGAGCAGTTCTTC
CASSIVQDRDRGNEQFF
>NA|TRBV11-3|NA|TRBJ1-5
TGTGCCAGCAGCAAATCTGGTCAGCCCCAGCATTTT
CASSKSGQPQHF
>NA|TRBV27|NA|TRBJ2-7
TGTGCCAGCAGTGGCGGCGGTGAGCAGTACTTC
CASSGGGEQYF
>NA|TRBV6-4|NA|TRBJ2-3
TGTGCCAGCAGCATGGTGGGGGGGCCAACAGATACGCAGTATTTT
CASSMVGGPTDTQYF
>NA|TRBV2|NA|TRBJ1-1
TGTGCCAGCAATTGGGGAATGAACACTGAAGCTTTCTTT
CASNWGMNTEAFF
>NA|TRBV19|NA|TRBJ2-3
TGTGCCAGTATGGGAGAGGGGGGTCAAGATACGCAGTATTTT
CASMGEGGQDTQYF
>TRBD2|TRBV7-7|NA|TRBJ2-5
TGTGCCAGCAGCCCCTTAGCGGGAGCACCACAAGAGACCCAGTACTTC
CASSPLAGAPQETQYF
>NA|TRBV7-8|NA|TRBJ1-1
TGTGCCAGCAGCTTGAACAGGGTTACCACTGAAGCTTTCTTT
CASSLNRVTTEAFF
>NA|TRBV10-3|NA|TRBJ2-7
TGTGCCATCAGTACCAAGGGCCACCGGGAGCAGTACTTC
CAISTKGHREQYF
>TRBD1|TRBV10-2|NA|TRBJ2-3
TGCGCCAGCAGTCTTACAGGGGAAATGGGTACAGATACGCAGTATTTT
CASSLTGEMGTDTQYF
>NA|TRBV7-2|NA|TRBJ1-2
TGTGCCAGCGGCCGCCCCTACTATGGCTACACCTTC
CASGRPYYGYTF
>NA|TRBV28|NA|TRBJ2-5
TGTGCCAGCAGTTTTAGGCTCGCGGGGGAGACCCAGTACTTC
CASSFRLAGETQYF
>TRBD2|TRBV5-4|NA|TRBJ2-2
TGTGCCAGCACGGGACTAGCCGGGTCTGGGGAGCTGTTTTTT
CASTGLAGSGELFF
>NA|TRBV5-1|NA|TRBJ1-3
TGCGCCAGCAGCTTGGGGGGACACCCTGGAAACACCATATATTTT
CASSLGGHPGNTIYF
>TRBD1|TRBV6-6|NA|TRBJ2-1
TGTGCCAGCAGTTGGGGCGGGACAGGGCGAAATGAGCAGTTCTTC
CASSWGGTGRNEQFF
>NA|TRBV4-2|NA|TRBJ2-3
TGTGCCAGCAGCCTCGGAGCAGCGATCTCTGGCAGCACAGATACGCAGTATTTT
CASSLGAAISGSTDTQYF
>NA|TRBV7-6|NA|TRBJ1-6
TGTGCCAGCAGCTTGACAGTGTTTAATTCACCCCTCCACTTT
CASSLTVFNSPLHF
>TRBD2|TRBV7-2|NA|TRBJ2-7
TGTGCCAGCAGCTTAGTAACTAGCGGCACCATGTCCTACGAGCAGTACTTC
CASSLVTSGTMSYEQYF
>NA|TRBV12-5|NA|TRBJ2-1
TGTGCTAGTGGTTTGGAGACAGGTGGCCCTGAGCAGTTCTTC
CASGLETGGPEQFF
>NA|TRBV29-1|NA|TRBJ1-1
TGCAGCGTTGTTGGGACGGCGAGGGCTGAAGCTTTCTTT
CSVVGTARAEAFF
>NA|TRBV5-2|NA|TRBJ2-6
TGTGCCAGCAAGGCGCTGGGGAGTACACAAAGTCGGGCCAACGTCCTGACTTTC
CASKALGSTQSRANVLTF
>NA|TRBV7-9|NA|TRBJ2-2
TGTGCCAGCACCCGAGGACTTTACACCGGGGAGCTGTTTTTT
CASTRGLYTGELFF
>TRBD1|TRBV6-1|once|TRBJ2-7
TGTGCCAGCACCTGGACAGGGTGGACCTACGAGCAGTACTTC
CASTWTGWTYEQYF
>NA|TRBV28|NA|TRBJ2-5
TGTGCCAGCCAAGGGGGGGGCCTTGAGACCCAGTACTTC
CASQGGGLETQYF
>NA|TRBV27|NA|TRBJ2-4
TGTGCCAGCAGTTTATCGAAGGGTTTTGCGTTGGACATTCAGTACTTC
CASSLSKGFALDIQYF
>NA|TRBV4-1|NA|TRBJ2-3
TGCGCCAGCAGCCAGTTACCTCTAGGGAGTTCCACAGATACGCAGTATTTT
CASSQLPLGSSTDTQYF
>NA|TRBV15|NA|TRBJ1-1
TGTGCCACCAGCAGAGATCGGGTCCTACAGAGGACTGAAGCTTTCTTT
CATSRDRVLQRTEAFF
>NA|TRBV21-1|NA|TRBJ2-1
TGTGCCAGCAGCCGTGAGCAGTTCTTC
CASSREQFF
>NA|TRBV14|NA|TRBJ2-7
TGTGCCAGCAGCCAAACAGGGACTGGAGACGAGCAGTACTTC
CASSQTGTGDEQYF
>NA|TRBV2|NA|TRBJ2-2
TGTGCCAGCGCAACAGGGCCCCGTGGCGGGGAGCTGTTTTTT
CASATGPRGGELFF
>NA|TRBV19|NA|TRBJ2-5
TGTGCCAGTAGCGAGGCGGGGCAAGAGACCCAGTACTTC
CASSEAGQETQYF
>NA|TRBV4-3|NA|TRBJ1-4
TGCGCCAGCAGCCAAGTCCTTACCGGGGGTACTAATGAAAAACTGTTTTTT
CASSQVLTGGTNEKLFF
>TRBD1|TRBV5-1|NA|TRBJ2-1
TGCGCCAGCAGCTTGGAGGGACAGGGGTACAATGAGCAGTTCTTC
CASSLEGQGYNEQFF
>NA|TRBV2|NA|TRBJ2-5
TGTGCCAGCAGTGAGTTAAGGCAGACTCAAGAGACCCAGTACTTC
CASSELRQTQETQYF
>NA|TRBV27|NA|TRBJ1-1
TGTGCCAGCAGTTTATTTCCGTTTGACACTGAAGCTTTCTTT
CASSLFPFDTEAFF
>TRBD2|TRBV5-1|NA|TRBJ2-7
TGCGCCAGCAGCTTGGGCTCTAGCGGGGCCTCCTACGAGCAGTACTTC
CASSLGSSGASYEQYF
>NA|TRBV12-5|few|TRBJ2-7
TGTGCTAGTGTTCCAGACAATTCCTACGAGCAGTACTTC
CASVPDNSYEQYF
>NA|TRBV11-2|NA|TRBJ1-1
TGTGCCAGCAGCCTAATCGGCAGTAGGAACACTGAAGCTTTCTTT
CASSLIGSRNTEAFF
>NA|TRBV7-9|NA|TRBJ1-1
TGTGCCAGCAGCGACAGAAACATGAACACTGAAGCTTTCTTT
CASSDRNMNTEAFF
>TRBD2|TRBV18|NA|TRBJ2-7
TGTGCCAGCTCACCACTAGCGGGGGCCTACGAGCAGTACTTC
CASSPLAGAYEQYF